One and the same sample provided the 10 T cell receptor beta chains below, sequenced in a study of vaccination and CD4 T cells after COVID-19. TCRdb ran MiXCR on the PCR reads and lists one entry per CDR3 protein. The sample holds approximately 21,000 distinct CDR3 sequences, more than 45% seen once. Material: CD4+ T cells from blood, obtained before SARS-CoV-2 vaccination. The receptor source for this set is a human donor who had recovered from COVID-19.

This clonotype was seen a few times. This chain links TRBV5-1 with TRBJ2-7; D tentatively reads TRBD1 or TRBD2 (6 bases each). Per the germline V gene, CDR1 is SGHRS and CDR2 is YFSETQ. The germline V and J ends were trimmed by 0 bases and 2 bases, with 12 bases remaining between them. The CDR3 loop spans 15 amino acids. The CDR3 protein is CASSLATGLTYEQYF. Written as DNA, the CDR3 is TGCGCCAGCAGCTTGGCGACAGGACTAACCTACGAGCAGTACTTC.

The chain links TRBV7-6 to TRBJ2-2, with TRBD1 identical over 9 bases. Trimming cost V 3 bases and J 4 bases; bases outside gene matches: 6. The CDR3 length is 16 residues. CDR1 SGHVS and CDR2 FNYEAQ come from the germline V gene. The CDR3 is CASSFMGQGLTGELFF. Here the CDR3 DNA reads TGTGCCAGCAGCTTTATGGGACAGGGCCTCACCGGGGAGCTGTTTTTT. The entire variable domain, with the rest obtained from reference TRBV7-6 and TRBJ2-2, is as follows: GAGVSQSPRYKVTKRGQDVALRCDPISGHVSLYWYRQALGQGPEFLTYFNYEAQQDKSGLPNDRFSAERPEGSISTLTIQRTEQRDSAMYRCASSFMGQGLTGELFFGEGSRLTVL.

This clonotype appeared once. The chain links TRBV6-5 to TRBJ2-7; TRBD2 matches at 14 bases. Unmatched junction bases numbered 7, after V lost 0 bases and J lost 6 bases. From germline, CDR1 is MNHEY and CDR2 SVGAGI. This CDR3 is built from 17 residues. The CDR3 protein is CASSYSGSTSGRAEQYF. The CDR3 coding sequence is TGTGCCAGCAGTTACTCGGGGTCGACTAGCGGGAGGGCCGAGCAGTACTTC.

This clonotype has more than one count but fewer than ten. The chain couples TRBV14 to TRBJ1-1; D call uncertain. The CDR3 has 17 amino acids. Trimming removed 1 base from V and 0 bases from J, with 15 bases in between. Per the germline V gene, CDR1 is SGHDN and CDR2 is FVKESK. In DNA, the CDR3 is TGTGCCAGCAGCCAAGTATGGGGAGGGTCAATGAACACTGAAGCTTTCTTT. It codes for CASSQVWGGSMNTEAFF.

The chain uses TRBV12-3 or TRBV12-4 and TRBJ1-1; 7 bases match TRBD1. Losses at the gene ends were 7 bases for V and 4 bases for J; bases not matched to a gene: 9. The CDR3 extends over 14 amino acids. CDR3 coding DNA: TGTGCCAGCACCTACTTGGACAGGCGCACTGAAGCTTTCTTT. It encodes CASTYLDRRTEAFF.

This chain joins TRBV7-9 and TRBJ2-3; D is unclear. Looked up from germline, CDR1 is SEHNR and CDR2 is FQNEAQ (reference sequence). Trimming pared 1 base from V and 4 bases from J, leaving 9 bases between. The CDR3 extends over 14 amino acids. CDR3 bases: TGTGCCAGCAGCTTAGGGCGGATCTCAGATACGCAGTATTTT. Its translation is CASSLGRISDTQYF.

The chain has TRBV11-2 and TRBJ2-7; possibly TRBD1 for D (5 bases). CDR3 length: 14 residues. In germline, CDR1 is SGHAT, CDR2 FQNNGV. V dropped 3 bases and J dropped 3 bases, with 12 bases sitting between them. The CDR3 region has the DNA TGTGCCAGCAGCTTCACCGGACACGTCTACGAGCAGTACTTC. It is translated as CASSFTGHVYEQYF.

This clonotype was detected a few times. The rearrangement links TRBV20-1 to TRBJ1-5, with a tentative D call TRBD1 (6 bases). Per the germline V gene, CDR1 is DFQATT and CDR2 is SNEGSKA (reference sequence). The ends were cut back, 2 bases at V and 8 bases at J, with 10 bases in the middle. The CDR3 loop spans 12 amino acids. CDR3 residues: CSARTPGEPQHF. The DNA of the CDR3 is TGCAGTGCTAGAACCCCAGGGGAGCCCCAGCATTTT.

The chain has TRBV20-1 and TRBJ2-5; 9 bases are a match to TRBD2. Trimming removed 4 bases from V and 4 bases from J; junction bases left unmatched: 10. CDR1 is DFQATT and CDR2 is SNEGSKA in the germline V gene (reference sequence). This CDR3 has 15 residues. The CDR3 loop reads CSANSGRWYGETQYF. The CDR3, as DNA: TGCAGTGCTAATAGCGGGAGATGGTATGGAGAGACCCAGTACTTC.

The chain links TRBV5-4 to TRBJ2-1, with a weak D call TRBD1 (5 bases). Trimming took off 0 bases at V and 8 bases at J, with 15 bases between the two ends. The germline gives CDR1 SGHNT, CDR2 YYREEE (reference sequence). The CDR3 has 15 amino acids. DNA for the CDR3: TGTGCCAGCAGCTTGGGGGGAAGGGGTCGGGATGAGCAGTTCTTC. This encodes CASSLGGRGRDEQFF.